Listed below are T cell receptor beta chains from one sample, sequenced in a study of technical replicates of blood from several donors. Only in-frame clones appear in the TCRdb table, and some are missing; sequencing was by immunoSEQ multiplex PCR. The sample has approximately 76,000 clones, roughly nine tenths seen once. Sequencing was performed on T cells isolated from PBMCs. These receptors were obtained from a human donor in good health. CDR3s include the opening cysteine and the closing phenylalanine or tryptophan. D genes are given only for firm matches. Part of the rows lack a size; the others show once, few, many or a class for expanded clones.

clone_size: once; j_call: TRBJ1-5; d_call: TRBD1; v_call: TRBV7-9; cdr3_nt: TGTGCCAGCAGCGGGGGTGACAGGGCCAATCAGCCCCAGCATTTT; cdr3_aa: CASSGGDRANQPQHF
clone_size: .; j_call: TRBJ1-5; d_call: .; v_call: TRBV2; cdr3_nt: TGTGCCAGCGGAAGGGGGCCCCAGCATTTT; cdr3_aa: CASGRGPQHF
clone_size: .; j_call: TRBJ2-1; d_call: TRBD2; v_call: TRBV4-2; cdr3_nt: TGTGCCAGCAGCCAAGATATGGTAGCGGGAGCCCCAAGGGATGAGCAGTTCTTC; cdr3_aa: CASSQDMVAGAPRDEQFF
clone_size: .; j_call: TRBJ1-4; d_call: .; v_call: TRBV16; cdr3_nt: TGTGCCAGCAGCGCGGATTTGGATGAAAAACTGTTTTTT; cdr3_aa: CASSADLDEKLFF
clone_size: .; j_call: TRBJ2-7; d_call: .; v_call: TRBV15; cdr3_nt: TGTGCCACCAGCAAAACCGGGAACAGCGCCTACGAGCAGTACTTC; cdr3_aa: CATSKTGNSAYEQYF
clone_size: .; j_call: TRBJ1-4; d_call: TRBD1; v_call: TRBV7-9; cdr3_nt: TGTGCCAGCAGCCCGACAGGGAAGTCGGAAAAACTGTTTTTT; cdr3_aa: CASSPTGKSEKLFF
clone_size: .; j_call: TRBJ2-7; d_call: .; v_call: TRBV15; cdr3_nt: TGTGCCACCAGCGGAGGACAGCCTGGATCCTACGAGCAGTACTTC; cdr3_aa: CATSGGQPGSYEQYF
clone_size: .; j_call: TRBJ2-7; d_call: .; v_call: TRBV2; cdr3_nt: TGTGCCAGCAGTGAACCCGGGAGTCCCCACGAGCAGTACTTC; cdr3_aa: CASSEPGSPHEQYF
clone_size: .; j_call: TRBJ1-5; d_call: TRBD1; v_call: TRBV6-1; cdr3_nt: TGTGCCAGCAGTGAGGGACAGGGGGCGAGCAATCAGCCCCAGCATTTT; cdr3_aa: CASSEGQGASNQPQHF
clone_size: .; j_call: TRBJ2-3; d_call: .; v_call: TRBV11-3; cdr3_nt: TGTGCCAGCAGTACGTGGGGTAGGCTAGCAGAAAGCACAGATACGCAGTATTTT; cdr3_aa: CASSTWGRLAESTDTQYF
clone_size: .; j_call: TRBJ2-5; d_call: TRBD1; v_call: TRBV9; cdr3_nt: TGTGCCAGCAGCGTAGGTGGGACAGGGGGTAAAAAAGAGACCCAGTACTTC; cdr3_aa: CASSVGGTGGKKETQYF
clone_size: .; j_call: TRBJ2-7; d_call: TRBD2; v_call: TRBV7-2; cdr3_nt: TGTGCCAGCAGCCAACCCCTTCAACTAGCGGGAGTTTTATCGTACGAGCAGTACTTC; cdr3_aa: CASSQPLQLAGVLSYEQYF
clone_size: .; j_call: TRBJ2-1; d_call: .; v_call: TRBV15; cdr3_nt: TGTGCCACCAGACAGGGTTTCTACAATGAGCAGTTCTTC; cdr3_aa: CATRQGFYNEQFF
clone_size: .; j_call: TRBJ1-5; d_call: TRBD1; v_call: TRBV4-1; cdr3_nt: TGCGCCAGCAGCCAAGATCAAGGGGACAGGAATCAGCCCCAGCATTTT; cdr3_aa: CASSQDQGDRNQPQHF
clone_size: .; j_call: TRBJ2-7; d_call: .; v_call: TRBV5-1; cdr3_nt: TGCGCCAGCAGCTCGAGGGGGTTTTCCTACGAGCAGTACTTC; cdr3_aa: CASSSRGFSYEQYF
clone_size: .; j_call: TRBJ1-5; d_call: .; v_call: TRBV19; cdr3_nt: TGTGCCAGTAGCCCCCCGGGAGGGGACAATCAGCCCCAGCATTTT; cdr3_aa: CASSPPGGDNQPQHF
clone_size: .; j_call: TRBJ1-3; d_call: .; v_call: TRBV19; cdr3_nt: TGTGCCACTGGACCCAGGGGTAACTCTGGAAACACCATATATTTT; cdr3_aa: CATGPRGNSGNTIYF
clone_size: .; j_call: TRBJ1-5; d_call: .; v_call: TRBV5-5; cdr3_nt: TGTGCCAGCAGCTTAGGGCGGGTCTTTAGCAATCAGCCCCAGCATTTT; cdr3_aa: CASSLGRVFSNQPQHF
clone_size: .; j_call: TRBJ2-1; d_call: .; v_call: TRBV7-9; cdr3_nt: TGTGCCAGCAGTCACACCAGCTCGGGTGGCAATGAGCAGTTCTTC; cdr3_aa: CASSHTSSGGNEQFF
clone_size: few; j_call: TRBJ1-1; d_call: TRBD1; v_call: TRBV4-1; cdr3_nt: TGCGCCAGCAGCCAAGAATTCATGCAGGGGGCTAGAAACACTGAAGCTTTCTTT; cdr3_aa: CASSQEFMQGARNTEAFF
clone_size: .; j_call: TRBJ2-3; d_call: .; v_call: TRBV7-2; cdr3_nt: TGTGCCAGCAGCTTAGTAGTAGATACGCAGTATTTT; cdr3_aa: CASSLVVDTQYF
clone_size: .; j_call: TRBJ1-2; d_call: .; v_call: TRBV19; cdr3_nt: TGTGCCAGTAGTATAGCCCCCAGGAACTATGGCTACACCTTC; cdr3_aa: CASSIAPRNYGYTF
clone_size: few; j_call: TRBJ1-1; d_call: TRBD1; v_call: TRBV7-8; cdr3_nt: TGTGCCAGCAGCTGGAGACAGGGTGCAACTGAAGCTTTCTTT; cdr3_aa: CASSWRQGATEAFF
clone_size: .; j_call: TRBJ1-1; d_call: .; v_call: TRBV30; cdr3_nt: TGTGCCTGGAGTGTACAGGTTGACACTGAAGCTTTCTTT; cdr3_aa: CAWSVQVDTEAFF
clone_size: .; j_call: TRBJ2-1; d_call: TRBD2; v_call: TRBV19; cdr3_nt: TGTGCCAGTAGTAATAGGAGCGGGAGCGGATACAATGAGCAGTTCTTC; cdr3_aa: CASSNRSGSGYNEQFF
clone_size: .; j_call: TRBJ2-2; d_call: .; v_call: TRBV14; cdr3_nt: TGTGCCAGCAGCCCGCGGACTGCCGGGGAGCTGTTTTTT; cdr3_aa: CASSPRTAGELFF
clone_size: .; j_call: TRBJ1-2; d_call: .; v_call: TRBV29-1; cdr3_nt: TGCAGCGTTGCAACCGGGTCTAGTGGCTACACCTTC; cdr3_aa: CSVATGSSGYTF
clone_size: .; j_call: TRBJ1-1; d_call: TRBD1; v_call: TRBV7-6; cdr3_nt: TGTGCCAGCAGCCTAGGGGACAGCTACTCGAACACTGAAGCTTTCTTT; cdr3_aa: CASSLGDSYSNTEAFF
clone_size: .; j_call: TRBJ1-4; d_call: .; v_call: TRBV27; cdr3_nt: TGTGCCAGCAGTAGAGGAGGGAATGGGTATGAAAAACTGTTTTTT; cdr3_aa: CASSRGGNGYEKLFF
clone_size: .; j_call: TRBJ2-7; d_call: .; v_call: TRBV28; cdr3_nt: TGTGCCAGCAGGGGGGGTAGCGCAAGATACGAGCAGTACTTC; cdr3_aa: CASRGGSARYEQYF
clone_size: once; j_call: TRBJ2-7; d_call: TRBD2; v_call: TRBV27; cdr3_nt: TGTGCCAGCAGTGTCCCGGGACTAGCGGGAAGTCCCTACGAGCAGTACTTC; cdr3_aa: CASSVPGLAGSPYEQYF
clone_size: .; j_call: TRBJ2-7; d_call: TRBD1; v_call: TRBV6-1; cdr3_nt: TGTGCCAGCAGTGAAGTAATATCGAAGACAGGGGGTCCGTCCTACGAGCAGTACTTC; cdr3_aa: CASSEVISKTGGPSYEQYF
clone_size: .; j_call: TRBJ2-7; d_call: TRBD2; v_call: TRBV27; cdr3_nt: TGTGCCAGCAGCACCACTAGCGGGAGAGGGGCTTACGAGCAGTACTTC; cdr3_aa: CASSTTSGRGAYEQYF
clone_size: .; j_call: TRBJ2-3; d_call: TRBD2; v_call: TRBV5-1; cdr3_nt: TGCGCCAGCAGCTTTGGAGGACTAGCGGGGGGGCGAACAGATACGCAGTATTTT; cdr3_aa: CASSFGGLAGGRTDTQYF
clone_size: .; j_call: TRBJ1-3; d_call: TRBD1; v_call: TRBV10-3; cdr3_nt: TGTGCCATCAGGAGGACAGGGACTCCCCCTGGAAACACCATATATTTT; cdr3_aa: CAIRRTGTPPGNTIYF